The 19 T cell receptor beta chains given below trace back to one sample, sequenced in a study of vaccination effects on CD4 cells after COVID-19. Viral peptide pools were used in the ViraFEST assay to expand antigen-specific CD4+ T cells, and sequencing came afterward. Isolation of CD4+ T cells took place after 10 to 11 days of culture. Vaccine administered to participants consisted of two doses of either BNT162b2 or mRNA-1273. Their specific antigens are unknown. The data were produced by immunoSEQ multiplex PCR, yet TCRdb's version contains in-frame clones alone and is incomplete. The top ten clones hold about 0.91% of a sample with tens of thousands of clones, 76% of them seen once. The source was CD4+ T cells from PBMCs cultured with HCoV-OC43 spike peptides, collected after COVID-19 vaccination. Subset here: HCoV-OC43 spike overlapping peptide pool stimulation. The receptor set was obtained from a human donor who received a COVID-19 vaccine.

J is TRBJ1-5 and V is TRBV27; D is ambiguous. Germline V gene lookup returns CDR1 MNHEY and CDR2 SMNVEV (reference sequence). V was cut by 5 bases and J by 2 bases, with 13 bases left in between. The CDR3 extends over 15 amino acids. The CDR3 loop reads CASSPWTERNQPQHF. The CDR3 coding sequence is TGTGCCAGCAGTCCGTGGACGGAGCGCAATCAGCCCCAGCATTTT.

The chain couples TRBV3-1 (or the pseudogene TRBV3-2) to TRBJ2-5, with 7 positions matching TRBD1. Per germline, CDR1 LGHDT and CDR2 YNNKEL (reference sequence). V lost 4 bases, J lost 2 bases, and 4 bases stayed unmatched. The CDR3 is 14 residues long. CDR3 protein: CASSLLGQQETQYF. CDR3 nucleotides: TGTGCCAGCAGCCTGCTGGGACAGCAAGAGACCCAGTACTTC.

The CDR3 sequence: CASSYRGTGANVLTF. The CDR3 DNA reads TGTGCCAGCAGTTACCGTGGCACTGGGGCCAACGTCCTGACTTTC. J is TRBJ2-6 and V is TRBV6-5; no clear D. In germline, CDR1 is MNHEY, CDR2 SVGAGI. This CDR3 has 15 amino acids. The V and J ends lost 2 bases and 2 bases respectively, with 7 bases between them.

The genes are TRBV6-1 and TRBJ1-1; the D gene is possibly TRBD1 (6 bases). Trimming removed 2 bases at V and 1 base at J, with 11 bases between. The CDR3 loop spans 15 amino acids. From germline, CDR1 is MNHNS and CDR2 SASEGT. This CDR3 reads CASSEQGSWNTEAFF. Here the CDR3 DNA reads TGTGCCAGCAGTGAACAGGGGTCATGGAACACTGAAGCTTTCTTT.

The CDR3 DNA reads TGTGCCACCGAGGGTGACGGGGGGCGGGCAGATACGCAGTATTTT. Translated, it gives CATEGDGGRADTQYF. This sequence joins TRBV24-1 and TRBJ2-3, with D possibly being TRBD2 (7 bases). V lost 9 bases to trimming and J lost 4 bases, with 19 bases between them. This CDR3 region has 15 residues. Looked up from germline, CDR1 is KGHDR and CDR2 is SFDVKD.

This clone occurred a few times. It is likely a read error, because the conserved phenylalanine at the end of the CDR3 is missing. Because the CDR3's place on the DNA is in doubt, the DNA is left out and the CDR3 is given as listed by TCRdb. The chain carries TRBV21-1 and TRBJ2-3; the listed D gene, TRBD1, was not tested against the DNA. TRBV21-1 is marked as a pseudogene. A total of 10 residues make up the CDR3, ends included. CDR3 loop: CASSASDRRN.

This chain uses TRBV19 with TRBJ2-5; D unclear. There are 13 residues in the CDR3. Germline CDR1 reads LNHDA; CDR2 reads SQIVND (reference sequence). Trimming took 4 bases from V and 3 from J, leaving 9 bases between them. The CDR3 nucleotides are TGTGCCAGTAGTAAATCCCGAGAAGAGACCCAGTACTTC. It yields the protein CASSKSREETQYF.

This clone came up once. The chain combines TRBV6-5 with TRBJ2-7, with D tentatively TRBD1 or TRBD2 (5 bases each). This CDR3 has 14 amino acids. Germline V gene data show CDR1 as MNHEY and CDR2 as SVGAGI. V gave up 5 bases and J gave up 5 bases, with 16 bases separating them. The CDR3 spells CASSRSGSYHEQYV. As DNA, the CDR3 is TGTGCCAGCAGTCGTTCAGGGAGTTACCACGAGCAGTACGTC.

This clone was found once. The chain carries TRBV9 and TRBJ2-2; 10 nucleotides agree with TRBD2. The CDR3 covers 16 residues. Trimming at V came to 5 bases and at J to 1 base, leaving 5 bases not matched to a gene. Germline CDR1 SGDLS, CDR2 YYNGEE. The CDR3 protein is CASSLAGVQNTGELFF. As DNA, the CDR3 is TGTGCCAGCAGTCTAGCGGGGGTTCAGAACACCGGGGAGCTGTTTTTT.

The chain links TRBV2 to TRBJ2-5; D gene ambiguous. This CDR3 comprises 12 residues. Germline CDR1 SNHLY, CDR2 FYNNEI. V shed 1 base and J shed 8 bases, with 8 bases lying between them. Here the CDR3 reads CASSEVRETQYF. The CDR3, as DNA: TGTGCCAGCAGTGAAGTTAGGGAAACCCAGTACTTC.

The V call is TRBV10-1, the J call TRBJ2-5; TRBD2 matches 8 bases. CDR1 WNHNN and CDR2 SYGVQD come from the germline V gene (reference sequence). There are 15 residues in the CDR3. Trimming cost V 6 bases and J 2 bases; bases outside gene matches: 8. The DNA for the CDR3 is TGCGCCAGCAGAAGGGCTAGCGGGCCTCAAGAGACCCAGTACTTC. The encoded protein is CASRRASGPQETQYF.

This chain links TRBV10-3 with TRBJ1-1; 8 nucleotides line up with TRBD1. The trim removed 10 bases at V and 0 bases at J, leaving 7 bases unmatched. The V gene's germline CDR1 is ENHRY and CDR2 SYGVKD. CDR3 length: 14 residues. The chain's CDR3 is CATQGQEMNTEAFF. The CDR3, as DNA: TGTGCCACCCAGGGACAGGAAATGAACACTGAAGCTTTCTTT.

This clone appeared a few times. The chain recombines TRBV6-6 with TRBJ1-2; no clear D. The CDR3 contains 12 residues. CDR1 is MNHNY and CDR2 is SVGAGI in the germline V gene (reference sequence). Trimming removed 8 bases at V and 4 bases at J, with 11 bases between. The CDR3 is CASGTGLYGYTF. CDR3 DNA: TGTGCCAGCGGCACTGGACTCTATGGCTACACCTTC.

The chain recombines TRBV4-1 with TRBJ2-6, with D perhaps TRBD1 (6 bases). This CDR3 spans 16 amino acids. V lost 8 bases to trimming and J lost 0 bases, with 14 bases between them. In germline, CDR1 is MGHRA, CDR2 YSYEKL. CDR3 protein: CASREQGRSGANVLTF. The CDR3 DNA follows: TGCGCCAGCCGAGAACAGGGACGCTCTGGGGCCAACGTCCTGACTTTC.

The V call is TRBV4-3, the J call TRBJ2-5; tentative D call: TRBD1 (6 bases). This CDR3 has 14 amino acids. Germline V gives CDR1 LGHNA, CDR2 YSLEER. V was pared by 3 bases and J by 5 bases, with 13 bases between. The CDR3 DNA reads TGCGCCAGCAGCCAGCAGGGGCCAGGGGAGACCCAGTACTTC. Translating gives CASSQQGPGETQYF.

This chain links TRBV6-6 with TRBJ1-1; D is unclear. The CDR3 is 13 amino acids. The V and J ends lost 7 bases and 4 bases respectively, with 13 bases between them. Germline loops: CDR1 MNHNY, CDR2 SVGAGI (reference sequence). The CDR3 here is CASTDPVGTEAFF. The CDR3 DNA reads as TGTGCCAGCACCGACCCGGTTGGCACTGAAGCTTTCTTT.

The V and J genes are TRBV18 and TRBJ1-1; 7 nucleotides agree with TRBD1. The CDR3 has 15 residues. Germline V lookup: CDR1 KGHSH, CDR2 LQKENI. The V gene end was trimmed by 4 bases and the J gene end by 0 bases; junction bases not matched to a gene: 5. CDR3 sequence reads: CASSLSGGMNTEAFF. CDR3 DNA: TGTGCCAGCTCACTATCAGGGGGGATGAACACTGAAGCTTTCTTT. Based on the CDR3 plus reference TRBV18 and TRBJ1-1, the full variable domain is NAGVMQNPRHLVRRRGQEARLRCSPMKGHSHVYWYRQLPEEGLKFMVYLQKENIIDESGMPKERFSAEFPKEGPSILRIQQVVRGDSAAYFCASSLSGGMNTEAFFGQGTRLTVV.

The CDR3 DNA sequence: TGTGCCATCAGTGAGTCGACAGGCACAGATACGCAGTATTTT. Amino acid sequence: CAISESTGTDTQYF. The chain joins TRBV10-3 to TRBJ2-3; possible D gene TRBD1, 5 bases. This CDR3 has 14 residues. Trimming removed 0 bases from V and 1 base from J, with 5 bases in between. CDR1 and CDR2 (germline): ENHRY, SYGVKD.

This chain uses TRBV15 with TRBJ2-5, with D unclear. The CDR3 consists of 11 residues. V lost 3 bases to trimming and J lost 4 bases, with 3 bases between them. The germline gives CDR1 LNHNV, CDR2 YYDKDF (reference sequence). The CDR3 reads CATSRGETQYF. CDR3 bases: TGTGCCACCAGCAGGGGAGAGACCCAGTACTTC.